This TCR beta chain was retrieved from a study of cytomegalovirus exposure and HLA in healthy donors. Primers for the PCR totalled 60 Vbeta and 13 Jbeta. Repertoires were generated with immunoSEQ multiplex PCR, while TCRdb's copy carries only in-frame clones and drops some. The sample has some 160,000 clones, approximately 78% seen once. The germline gives CDR1 SGHRS, CDR2 YFSETQ. Germline trimming cut 6 bases from V and 3 bases from J; bases unmatched to any gene: 3. The CDR3 is 13 amino acids. When sampled, the donors appeared nominally healthy, though they likely had unrecorded immune exposures. The sequence was collected from a woman aged 40 to 50 in good health and CMV-seronegative. The sample comprised PBMCs. The chain employs TRBV5-1 and TRBJ2-7, with 10 positions matching TRBD1. For the CDR3, the DNA is TGCGCCAGCACCCGGGACAGGGGCTACGAGCAGTACTTC. Translated, it gives CASTRDRGYEQYF.